This paragraph reports one T cell receptor (beta chain). Its antigen is still unknown. Base qualities are not at hand, and no much larger clone is one base apart. TCRbeta CDR3 regions were amplified from genomic DNA by means of the immunoSEQ Assay, a bias-controlled multiplex PCR. In the authors' own workflow: The number of nucleated cells in each sample was estimated from the amplification of reference gene primers within the assay. To quantify the absolute abundance of each unique TCRbeta CDR3 rearrangement, sequence reads were collapsed and filtered. For each sample, productive Simpson clonality was calculated as the square root of Simpson's diversity index over productive rearrangements. Entries here come from immuneACCESS through TCRdb and include only in-frame sequences with V and J called. Some clones fail to appear in such tables; in the studies checked, an unresolved V gene covers under half of the shortfall, and the cause of the remainder is unknown. V and J calls and clone size are as listed in that table; D and trimming were resolved from the DNA. Counted in this sample were nearly 70,000 clones; approximately 88% of them appeared once. Of the sample, about 6.4% is held by the ten largest clones.

V is cut by 6 bases and J by 4 bases, and the space between the germline ends is 15 bases. The CDR3, from cysteine to phenylalanine, totals 14 residues. CDR3 DNA only is kept here, 42 bases in frame from base 1. Sequences MDHEN (CDR1) and SYDVKM (CDR2) are obtained from the germline V gene. The sample belongs to a study of blood T cell repertoires in COVID-19 (dated by TCRdb to 2020 to 2021). At the level of the whole study: Samples covering the acute and convalescent phases of COVID-19 were provided by collaborators in the United States, Italy and Spain. The prospective study material was composed of cDNA or gDNA derived from T cells, B-cell-depleted T cells, or PBMCs. Subjects who had been exposed to COVID-19, were actively infected with it, or had recovered from it provided the deeply sampled blood TCRbeta repertoires that made up the dataset. A freely available public database, intended as a resource for researchers studying the immune response to SARS-CoV-2, is where the repertoires were released. The samples were drawn from two sources: the first 160 participants of the ongoing ImmuneRACE study, and some 1,300 subjects contributed by 6 global collaborators. The sample metadata nearly always contained a de-identified subject ID, COVID-19 status, age in years and sex. Where available, HLA class I and class II types were obtained from metadata supplied by the sample provider rather than from assay-based typing.

The paper's findings and limits, for the study overall: How much clinical and demographic metadata was included differed by source and by participant, and the metadata was provided uncurated.

Whole blood was collected in K2EDTA tubes by collaborating institutions according to the institutions' own protocols. For TCRbeta analysis, collaborators shipped samples in one of three forms: frozen whole blood, isolated PBMCs, or DNA extracted from either of those sample types. The sample consisted of peripheral blood. This TCR came from a woman in her 70s with acute or convalescent COVID-19. The chain links TRBV28 with TRBJ1-1; no D segment can be confidently identified. CDR3 reads: CASSLLRVRTEAFF. The DNA sequence reads TGTGCCAGCAGCCTTCTGAGGGTGCGCACTGAAGCTTTCTTT. Reference TRBV28 and TRBJ1-1 genes cover what lies past the CDR3, so the full variable domain is DVKVTQSSRYLVKRTGEKVFLECVQDMDHENMFWYRQDPGLGLRLIYFSYDVKMKEKGDIPEGYSVSREKKERFSLILESASTNQTSMYLCASSLLRVRTEAFFGQGTRLTVV.